This T cell receptor (beta chain) came from a study of regulatory T cells in long-lasting Graves disease (dated by TCRdb to about 2021). The study in broad terms: Newly diagnosed Graves' disease patients had taken antithyroid drugs for less than 3 months. This study used TCR sequencing and RNA sequencing of peripheral blood to compare persistent Graves' disease patients against newly diagnosed Graves' disease patients. TCR sequencing covered about 13 persistent and around 20 newly diagnosed Graves' disease patients, some 33 samples in total. The study was registered as a clinical trial and conducted in China.

Libraries were built with multiplex PCR. Sequencer: Illumina HiSeq 4000. To build TCR beta libraries, CDR3 regions were amplified by Arm-PCR using iRepertoire HTBI primers. Before sequencing, the PCR products went through gel purification. Per the original workflow: A total of some 65 TRBV and 14 TRBJ segments were identified across samples and were used for gene usage analysis of CDR3 amino acid clonotypes. Filtered high-quality paired reads were merged into contigs using COPE and FqMerger. Contigs were aligned with BLAST to IMGT TRBV, TRBD and TRBJ reference genes, and CDR3 was defined per IMGT. Any clonotype with a frequency above 0.1% was classified as a highly expanded clone. Shannon entropy served as the measure of repertoire diversity, while the Gini coefficient captured V-J evenness. Clonotypes shared by more than one individual were considered public. TCRdb redid the processing of the public reads, applying fastp at Q25 and MiXCR, and retained in-frame beta chains. Rows with a matching CDR3 protein are joined into one entry that keeps the most common DNA and genes. For this entry, the V and J calls and clone size follow TCRdb and not the study's own pipeline. The sample includes about 500,000 distinct CDR3 sequences, with 15% to 20% observed a single time. More than 9% of the sample comes from the top ten.

The sample's time point label, in plain terms: newly diagnosed GD, antithyroid drugs for less than 3 months. For both TCR sequencing and RNA sequencing, RNA was extracted from PBMCs using TRIzol. Graves' disease was diagnosed according to American Thyroid Association guidelines. Recruitment of patients was carried out at an endocrinology department in Xi'an, China. Each patient gave about 8.1 milliliters of peripheral blood, collected in an EDTA anticoagulant tube. Ficoll Paque Plus density gradient separation was used to isolate PBMCs, and no additional T cell sorting was done. An Agilent 2100 Bioanalyzer and agarose gel were used to assess RNA quality, and a NanoDrop 2000 was used to measure RNA concentration. Comments on this clonotype: The clone's antigen remains unknown. No base-level quality is on record; no much larger clone is a single base apart.

V is clipped by 5 bases and J by 1 base, and the sequence between their germline boundaries is 14 bases long. There are 15 amino acids in the CDR3, from cysteine to phenylalanine inclusive. This entry keeps only the CDR3 DNA: 45 bases, framed from base 1. General study outcomes and caveats: Lower TCR Shannon entropy and fewer highly expanded clones were observed in persistent Graves' disease patients than in newly diagnosed patients, which suggested clonal expansion. Preferential use of TRBV28, TRBJ1-2 and TRBJ2-5 was observed in persistent disease, whereas TRBV20-1 and TRBJ2-1 were favored in newly diagnosed disease. Peripheral blood alone was examined, since thyroid tissue, which constituted the primary lesion, could not be accessed. The small sample size was acknowledged by the authors as a limitation that may reduce accuracy. More public clonotypes were shared among persistent patients (about 2,800) than among newly diagnosed patients (over 900). Sequencing and analysis were limited to the TCR beta chain.

These data were also filed under a second study, of T cells in Graves' hyperthyroidism and ophthalmopathy. Drawing on the second study: A patient counted as having stable Graves' hyperthyroidism if no progression to ophthalmopathy occurred over 18 months of follow-up. Hyperthyroidism patients were aged 18 to 65 years and newly diagnosed, with disease duration of less than 2 months. The study excluded patients with uncontrolled infections, other autoimmune diseases, pregnancy or lactation. Diagnoses were based on clinical symptoms, serum thyroxine and TRAb, thyroid ultrasound and orbital computed tomography. A first-round RT-PCR of the TCR CDR3 used the HTBI primer set with the Qiagen OneStep RT-PCR kit. Blood samples also contained most of the expanded thyroid clonotypes (frequency above 0.001), which suggests that blood repertoires may reflect thyroid immune responses. A 13 V-J signature model separated ophthalmopathy from stable hyperthyroidism, with approximately 87% sensitivity and 81% to 83% specificity in cross-validation and 80%/75% in testing. In validation, the model predicted progression to ophthalmopathy a median of 6.5 months before onset, with about 67% sensitivity and more than 72% specificity. To identify distinguishing TCR V-J signatures, a discovery cohort of around 100 patients was used, comprising 43 with Graves' ophthalmopathy and 55 to 65 with stable Graves' hyperthyroidism. Prospective prediction of ophthalmopathy was tested in an independent validation cohort consisting of about 19 hyperthyroidism patients and some 17 patients who later progressed to ophthalmopathy. For training and testing, the roughly 97 patients in the discovery cohort were randomly divided in a 7:3 ratio. The study also compared thyroid tissue and blood T-cell repertoires from roughly 6 Graves' hyperthyroidism patients. Following sampling, methimazole starting at 30 mg daily was given to hyperthyroidism patients, and high-dose intravenous methylprednisolone was given to ophthalmopathy patients. Libraries were constructed in a second round of multiplex PCR, after which size selection and purification were performed. Libraries were sequenced paired-end with 100 bp reads on an Illumina HiSeq2000. Raw data were processed with SOAPnuke, discarding reads with adapters, uncalled bases, mean Phred below 15, or no exact constant-primer or identifier match. High-quality paired reads were merged with COPE v1.2.5, and unique nucleotide sequences were defined as clonotypes. MiTCR v1.1 was used to align the clonotypes against IMGT TRBV, TRBD and TRBJ reference segments. The analysis was restricted to V-J combinations with a frequency above 0.0001, which together covered 99% to 99.2% of the repertoires. A TCS score was defined as the ratio of F50 (clonal expansion) to E x V (chaos), with BLOSUM62-based TCRdist applied between CDR3 peptides within each V-J. Welch's t-statistics and random forest reduced 500 to 550 V-J features to fewer than 15, which were used in a naive Bayes classifier (R e1071). Sample size was not statistically predetermined, and blinding of investigators to group allocation was not performed. The paper reports TCR Vbeta CDR3 sequencing of about 140 peripheral blood samples: approximately 41 ophthalmopathy, 75 to 80 hyperthyroidism and around 17 progressor patients.

This chain is built from TRBV12-3 or TRBV12-4 and TRBJ1-1; the D segment could be TRBD1, given 5 matching bases. The clonotype originates from a man aged 35 to 55 with Graves disease. Donor details come from another sample of the same person, matched by shared clones. The sample consisted of peripheral blood mononuclear cells (PBMCs), taken at new diagnosis, from a patient treated with antithyroid drugs. Read as DNA, the sequence is TGTGCCAGCAGTGTGGGGGGGTTACAGAACACTGAAGCTTTCTTT. This translates into CASSVGGLQNTEAFF.